The present T cell receptor beta chain was sequenced within a study of beta chain features in type 1 diabetes. Study-wide points: The study found moderately but significantly shorter TCRB CDR3s in all four CD4+ subsets of Type 1 diabetes patients. Type 1 diabetes patients had fewer VDJ junction insertions and more deletions.

Remarks on this clone: Its antigen is unknown.

Donors underwent one heparinised blood draw, 95 to 150 mL on average. Markers CD45RO/CCR7/CD25/CD127/CD95/CD27 served to sort CD4+ naive, central memory, regulatory and stem cell-like memory cells. Of the isolated RNA, all was reverse transcribed, and so the sequenced material was expressed TCRB transcripts. Only in-frame clones appear in the TCRdb table, and some are missing; sequencing was by immunoSEQ multiplex PCR. The sample has about 650,000 clones, roughly an eighth seen once. The sequencing sample was made of naive CD4+ T cells from blood. The sequence was collected from a man under 40 with type 1 diabetes.

CDR3 sequence: CASSPNTNYGYTF. CDR3 coding DNA: TGTGCCAGCTCACCAAACACTAACTATGGCTACACCTTC. The rearrangement links TRBV18 to TRBJ1-2; D call uncertain. CDR1 KGHSH and CDR2 LQKENI come from the germline V gene. The germline V and J ends were trimmed by 2 bases and 0 bases, with 4 bases remaining between them. The length of the CDR3 is 13 residues.